This TCR beta chain is from a study of blood T cell repertoires in COVID-19. The CDR3 loop spans 13 amino acids. CDR1 is SGDLS, CDR2 YYNGEE, per germline. Trimming took off 0 bases at V and 4 bases at J, with 7 bases between the two ends. The assay was immunoSEQ multiplex PCR, and TCRdb's table has in-frame clones only and misses some. The sample consists of around 620,000 clones, 85% to 90% of them appearing once. The sequencing sample was made of peripheral blood. The rearrangement links TRBV9 to TRBJ2-5; D remains ambiguous. This sequence was found in a woman aged 18 to 35 with acute or convalescent COVID-19. The CDR3 region is CASSVAARETQYF. Written as DNA, the CDR3 is TGTGCCAGCAGCGTAGCAGCTAGAGAGACCCAGTACTTC.